The text below deals with one T cell receptor beta chain. Its target is not known. This entry belongs to a study of CD8 T cells in Susac syndrome. Study-wide results and caveats: As the study acknowledged, the number of individuals who were part of its TCR sequencing and HLA analysis was relatively small.

The multiple sclerosis control group was made up of treatment-naive patients with stable or active relapsing-remitting disease. Through negative isolation, CD4+ and CD8+ T cells were obtained, while TEMRA cells were enriched using FACS. This CDR3 spans 18 amino acids. CDR1 MNHEY and CDR2 SVGAGI come from the germline V gene. The J segment lost 5 bases and the V segment lost 2 bases, leaving 9 bases of the junction unmatched. RNA amounts of roughly 0.5 to 1 ug underwent reverse transcription with random hexamers. TCR beta CDR3 was amplified by immunoSEQ multiplex PCR. This amplification extended across 54 Vbeta and 13 Jbeta segments. TCRdb processed the immunoSEQ multiplex PCR reads anew with MiXCR; each CDR3 protein has one entry. The sample gives fewer than 350,000 distinct CDR3 sequences, just over 90% of which show up once; roughly 0.059% is in the top ten.

V is TRBV6-5 and J is TRBJ2-2; the match to TRBD2 covers 12 bases. This clonotype was obtained from a human donor with multiple sclerosis. The material sequenced was CD4+ T cells from PBMCs. The CDR3 DNA sequence: TGTGCCAGCAGTTACACGCAAGGACTAGCGGGAAATACCGGGGAGCTGTTTTTT. Residues: CASSYTQGLAGNTGELFF.